Below are 23 T cell receptor beta chains sequenced from a single sample in a study of OX40 agonist ivuxolimab in advanced cancers. Generated by immunoSEQ multiplex PCR, the TCRdb table keeps only in-frame clones and is missing some. In the table there are more than 75,000 clones, more than 85% of which are singletons. This sample comprised CD4+ or CD8+ T cells sorted from blood, obtained in a trial of the OX40 agonist ivuxolimab. All receptors derive from an adult with an advanced solid tumor such as melanoma, head and neck, liver or kidney cancer.

The CDR3 region has the DNA TGTGCTAGTGGTTCCCGACTAGCGGAGACCCAGTACTTC. This gives the protein CASGSRLAETQYF. The chain uses TRBV12-5 and TRBJ2-5, with TRBD2 identical over 8 bases. Looked up from germline, CDR1 is LGHNT and CDR2 is FRNRAP. The CDR3 has 13 amino acids. The J segment lost 5 bases and the V segment lost 4 bases, leaving 3 bases of the junction unmatched.

The chain uses TRBV5-8 and TRBJ1-5; a weak D match, TRBD1 (6 bases). The CDR3 spans 16 residues. Trimming took off 2 bases at V and 0 bases at J, with 12 bases between the two ends. Germline values: CDR1 SGHTS, CDR2 YDEGEE. The DNA for the CDR3 is TGTGCCAGCAGCTTCGGACAGATCTATAGCAATCAGCCCCAGCATTTT. It codes for CASSFGQIYSNQPQHF.

This clone came up once. The chain recombines TRBV6-6 with TRBJ2-1, with D tentatively TRBD1 (6 bases). CDR1 is MNHNY and CDR2 is SVGAGI in the germline V gene (reference sequence). Trimming removed 7 bases from V and 8 bases from J, with 12 bases in between. The CDR3 extends over 12 amino acids. CDR3 protein: CASTLGADEQFF. CDR3 bases: TGTGCCAGCACGCTGGGGGCTGATGAGCAGTTCTTC.

In this sample, this clone turned up a few times. The chain recombines TRBV7-9 with TRBJ1-1, with unresolved D. V was trimmed by 2 bases and J by 1 base, leaving 5 bases between them. The CDR3 contains 13 residues. CDR1 is SEHNR and CDR2 is FQNEAQ in the germline V gene (reference sequence). The CDR3 loop reads CASSLSGNTEAFF. CDR3 sequence (DNA): TGTGCCAGCAGCTTATCAGGGAACACTGAAGCTTTCTTT.

This rearrangement joins TRBV6-1 to TRBJ2-7; D gene uncertain. Germline lookup yields CDR1 MNHNS and CDR2 SASEGT. Trimming took 2 bases from V and 2 from J, leaving 16 bases between them. This CDR3 has 16 residues. The CDR3 DNA reads as TGTGCCAGCAGTGAAACGGCCACTACTGCCACCTACGAGCAGTACTTC. It translates to CASSETATTATYEQYF.

The chain is built from TRBV7-9 and TRBJ2-5, with D unresolved. The germline V gene encodes CDR1 SEHNR and CDR2 FQNEAQ (reference sequence). CDR3 size: 11 residues. V dropped 3 bases and J dropped 3 bases, with 2 bases sitting between them. The CDR3 loop is CASSFKETQYF. CDR3 nucleotides: TGTGCCAGCAGCTTTAAAGAGACCCAGTACTTC.

As DNA, the CDR3 is TGTGCCAGCAGCGAACGACAGGGGGCGGGTGAAAAACTGTTTTTT. This gives the protein CASSERQGAGEKLFF. This rearrangement joins TRBV7-2 to TRBJ1-4; 10 positions match TRBD1. The CDR3 length is 15 residues. Germline lookup yields CDR1 SGHTA and CDR2 FQGNSA. J gave up 7 bases and V 5 bases, and 7 bases lay outside the gene matches.

The chain recombines TRBV5-6 with TRBJ1-1, with TRBD1 identical over 7 bases. Germline V lookup: CDR1 SGHDT, CDR2 YYEEEE. J lost 3 bases, V lost 6 bases, and 8 bases had no gene match. CDR3 length: 14 residues. As DNA, the CDR3 is TGTGCCAGCACCCAGACAGGGACGGACACTGAAGCTTTCTTT. This gives the protein CASTQTGTDTEAFF.

The V gene is TRBV19, the J gene TRBJ1-5; 7 positions match TRBD1. CDR1 is LNHDA, CDR2 SQIVND, per germline (reference sequence). The CDR3 has 15 residues. J gave up 1 base and V 5 bases, and 5 bases lay outside the gene matches. DNA of the CDR3: TGTGCCAGTAGTTCCTCGGGACAGAGCAATCAGCCCCAGCATTTT. Translation: CASSSSGQSNQPQHF.

This rearrangement joins TRBV5-1 to TRBJ2-5; 16 bases agree with TRBD2. Germline values: CDR1 SGHRS, CDR2 YFSETQ. V dropped 1 base and J dropped 5; count of bases not matched to a gene: 11. The CDR3 is 19 residues long. CDR3 nucleotides: TGCGCCAGCAGCTTGCGCCCCGGGACTAGCGGGGGGGCAGGGGAGACCCAGTACTTC. Translated, it gives CASSLRPGTSGGAGETQYF.

The chain carries TRBV29-1 and TRBJ2-5, with D tentatively TRBD1 or TRBD2 (5 bases each). Trimming pared 4 bases from V and 1 base from J, leaving 10 bases between. CDR3 length: 13 amino acids. CDR1 and CDR2 (germline): SQVTM, ANQGSEA. The chain's CDR3 is CSVGDRPQETQYF. The CDR3 region has the DNA TGCAGCGTTGGGGACCGCCCCCAAGAGACCCAGTACTTC.

This chain links TRBV11-2 with TRBJ2-5; TRBD1 matches at 7 bases. Germline V gene data show CDR1 as SGHAT and CDR2 as FQNNGV. This CDR3 is 12 amino acids long. The V gene end was trimmed by 5 bases and the J gene end by 6 bases; junction bases not matched to a gene: 3. CDR3 coding DNA: TGTGCCAGCAGCGACAGGGTCCAGACCCAGTACTTC. Translation: CASSDRVQTQYF.

This rearrangement joins TRBV13 to TRBJ1-1; tentative D call: TRBD1 (6 bases). The germline V gene encodes CDR1 PRHDT and CDR2 FYEKMQ (reference sequence). V was cut by 6 bases and J by 0 bases, with 11 bases left in between. The CDR3 extends over 14 amino acids. CDR3 sequence: CASRWGRVNTEAFF. CDR3 DNA: TGTGCCAGCAGATGGGGGCGGGTGAACACTGAAGCTTTCTTT.

This clone showed up just a few times. The rearrangement joins TRBV5-4 to TRBJ2-1; 9 nucleotides line up with TRBD1. V shed 4 bases, J shed 15 bases, and the junction held 14 bases outside the gene matches. Germline V gives CDR1 SGHNT, CDR2 YYREEE (reference sequence). This CDR3 spans 14 amino acids. CDR3 region: CASSNSPGTGFGFF. The DNA of the CDR3 is TGTGCCAGCAGCAACAGTCCCGGGACAGGGTTTGGGTTCTTC.

The V gene is TRBV10-1, the J gene TRBJ2-7; 8 bases match TRBD2. This CDR3 region has 15 residues. Germline V gives CDR1 WNHNN, CDR2 SYGVQD (reference sequence). V was clipped by 0 bases and J by 2 bases; unmatched bases: 3. Here the CDR3 DNA reads TGCGCCAGCAGTGAGTCGGGTAGCGGGGCCTACGAGCAGTACTTC. This codes for CASSESGSGAYEQYF.

This clone appeared a single time. The chain uses TRBV6-1 and TRBJ2-7; perhaps TRBD1 as D (5 bases). Germline CDR1 and CDR2: MNHNS and SASEGT. There are 15 residues in the CDR3. V was trimmed by 5 bases and J by 6 bases, leaving 20 bases between them. The DNA of the CDR3 is TGTGCCAGCAGTACCCTAGGGCAGGTGGGGCTCGAGCAGTACTTC. Encoded protein: CASSTLGQVGLEQYF.

The rearrangement links TRBV2 to TRBJ2-5; possibly TRBD2 for D (6 bases). This CDR3 has 15 amino acids. Germline V lookup: CDR1 SNHLY, CDR2 FYNNEI. V was pared by 6 bases and J by 5 bases, with 19 bases between. Here the CDR3 DNA reads TGTGCCAGCAGGAAGTTGGGGGGATCGTTTGAGACCCAGTACTTC. It translates to CASRKLGGSFETQYF.

This chain joins TRBV18 and TRBJ1-3, with D possibly being TRBD1 (5 bases). Germline V gene lookup returns CDR1 KGHSH and CDR2 LQKENI. This CDR3 is built from 16 residues. V was pared by 3 bases and J by 2 bases, with 14 bases between. The CDR3 DNA is TGTGCCAGCTCACCCATCGAGGGGATCCCTGGAAACACCATATATTTT. This encodes CASSPIEGIPGNTIYF.

V usage is TRBV6-4 and J usage is TRBJ1-2, with TRBD1 as a possible D gene (6 bases). Trimming shortened V by 4 bases and J by 5 bases, and 11 bases separated the two germline ends. The length of the CDR3 is 13 residues. The germline gives CDR1 MRHNA, CDR2 SNTAGT. The CDR3 sequence: CASSATGRYGYTF. CDR3 DNA sequence: TGTGCCAGCAGTGCCACAGGGAGATATGGCTACACCTTC.

J is TRBJ2-3 and V is TRBV18; a possible D gene is TRBD1 (6 bases). Trimming removed 6 bases at V and 1 base at J, with 14 bases between. The CDR3 runs 15 residues. CDR1 and CDR2 from the germline V gene are KGHSH and LQKENI. Here the CDR3 reads CASSPGQLGTDTQYF. In nucleotides, the CDR3 is TGTGCCAGCTCTCCCGGACAGTTAGGCACAGATACGCAGTATTTT. The full variable domain, in which reference TRBV18 and TRBJ2-3 provide the parts outside the CDR3, is NAGVMQNPRHLVRRRGQEARLRCSPMKGHSHVYWYRQLPEEGLKFMVYLQKENIIDESGMPKERFSAEFPKEGPSILRIQQVVRGDSAAYFCASSPGQLGTDTQYFGPGTRLTVL.

The V gene is TRBV28, the J gene TRBJ2-7; D is possibly TRBD2 (6 bases). Trimming took off 2 bases at V and 5 bases at J, with 16 bases between the two ends. This CDR3 is built from 15 residues. The germline CDR1 and CDR2 sequences are MDHEN and SYDVKM. CDR3 DNA: TGTGCCAGCAGTTTAGCTGGCGGGGTGTCGAACGAGCAGTACTTC. It encodes CASSLAGGVSNEQYF.

The V and J genes are TRBV7-9 and TRBJ2-5; 9 bases map to TRBD1. Trimming cost V 2 bases and J 1 base; bases outside gene matches: 2. This CDR3 region has 15 residues. CDR1 and CDR2 (germline): SEHNR, FQNEAQ (reference sequence). CDR3 region: CASSLPGQGQETQYF. The DNA of the CDR3 is TGTGCCAGCAGCTTACCGGGACAGGGCCAAGAGACCCAGTACTTC. The full variable domain, in which reference TRBV7-9 and TRBJ2-5 provide the parts outside the CDR3, is DTGVSQNPRHKITKRGQNVTFRCDPISEHNRLYWYRQTLGQGPEFLTYFQNEAQLEKSRLLSDRFSAERPKGSFSTLEIQRTEQGDSAMYLCASSLPGQGQETQYFGPGTRLLVL.

This clone has only a few counts. The chain carries TRBV6-6 and TRBJ2-3; 7 bases are a match to TRBD1. Trimming at V came to 6 bases and at J to 2 bases, leaving 5 bases not matched to a gene. CDR3 size: 14 residues. Germline V gene data show CDR1 as MNHNY and CDR2 as SVGAGI (reference sequence). CDR3 nucleotide sequence: TGTGCCAGCAGCCGGGACAGCTTCACAGATACGCAGTATTTT. It yields the protein CASSRDSFTDTQYF.